This is a list of T cell receptor beta chains from one sample in a study of cytomegalovirus exposure and HLA in healthy donors. Measured with immunoSEQ multiplex PCR; TCRdb has only the in-frame clones, and not every one. The sample data list around 100,000 clones. What was sequenced was PBMCs. The receptors shown here come from a man aged 35-49 years in good health and CMV-seropositive. Both conserved end residues are part of each CDR3. The D gene is left open where the match is weak.

j_gene: TRBJ1-4; v_gene: TRBV27; d_gene: .; CDR3aa: CASSPIRTAGNEKLFF; CDR3nt: TGTGCCAGCAGTCCAATCCGGACAGCGGGGAATGAAAAACTGTTTTTT
j_gene: TRBJ2-7; v_gene: TRBV7-2; d_gene: TRBD1; CDR3aa: CASSLLTGNPYEQYF; CDR3nt: TGTGCCAGCAGCCTACTGACAGGGAATCCCTACGAGCAGTACTTC
j_gene: TRBJ2-1; v_gene: TRBV29-1; d_gene: TRBD1; CDR3aa: CSADRGQNEQFF; CDR3nt: TGCAGCGCTGACAGGGGGCAGAATGAGCAGTTCTTC
j_gene: TRBJ1-4; v_gene: TRBV18; d_gene: TRBD1; CDR3aa: CASSLRGPGQPNEKLFF; CDR3nt: TGTGCCAGCTCACTCAGGGGGCCAGGACAGCCTAATGAAAAACTGTTTTTT
j_gene: TRBJ1-2; v_gene: TRBV5-1; d_gene: TRBD1; CDR3aa: CASSPNLDRVRGYTF; CDR3nt: TGCGCCAGCAGCCCTAACCTCGACAGGGTCAGAGGCTACACCTTC
j_gene: TRBJ2-2; v_gene: TRBV7-9; d_gene: .; CDR3aa: CASSLGDSIGAGELFF; CDR3nt: TGTGCCAGCAGCTTGGGTGACTCGATAGGGGCCGGGGAGCTGTTTTTT
j_gene: TRBJ2-1; v_gene: TRBV19; d_gene: TRBD2; CDR3aa: CASSILAASSYNEQFF; CDR3nt: TGTGCCAGTAGCATCCTAGCGGCCAGCTCCTACAATGAGCAGTTCTTC
j_gene: TRBJ2-7; v_gene: TRBV29-1; d_gene: .; CDR3aa: CSVEVGTGLGYEQYF; CDR3nt: TGCAGCGTTGAAGTCGGAACAGGGCTTGGGTACGAGCAGTACTTC
j_gene: TRBJ2-2; v_gene: TRBV19; d_gene: .; CDR3aa: CASKRRQDGTGELFF; CDR3nt: TGTGCCAGTAAGAGGAGACAGGATGGCACCGGGGAGCTGTTTTTT
j_gene: TRBJ1-2; v_gene: TRBV15; d_gene: .; CDR3aa: CATSSSGHDYGYTF; CDR3nt: TGTGCCACCAGCAGTTCGGGACATGACTATGGCTACACCTTC
j_gene: TRBJ2-7; v_gene: TRBV5-8; d_gene: .; CDR3aa: CASSGGWGQGTYEQYF; CDR3nt: TGTGCCAGCAGCGGGGGGTGGGGTCAAGGCACCTACGAGCAGTACTTC
j_gene: TRBJ2-7; v_gene: TRBV6-5; d_gene: .; CDR3aa: CASSYSTSSYEQYF; CDR3nt: TGTGCCAGCAGTTACTCGACTAGCTCCTACGAGCAGTACTTC
j_gene: TRBJ2-4; v_gene: TRBV5-8; d_gene: .; CDR3aa: CASSLDLAGNIQYF; CDR3nt: TGTGCCAGCAGCTTGGATTTGGCGGGAAACATTCAGTACTTC
j_gene: TRBJ2-1; v_gene: TRBV11-2; d_gene: .; CDR3aa: CASSRDRYNEQFF; CDR3nt: TGTGCCAGCAGCCGAGACAGATACAATGAGCAGTTCTTC
j_gene: TRBJ1-1; v_gene: TRBV29-1; d_gene: .; CDR3aa: CSANRVTEAFF; CDR3nt: TGCAGCGCTAACAGGGTCACTGAAGCTTTCTTT
j_gene: TRBJ1-4; v_gene: TRBV28; d_gene: .; CDR3aa: CASSPTVPNEKLFF; CDR3nt: TGTGCCAGCAGCCCGACAGTCCCTAATGAAAAACTGTTTTTT
j_gene: TRBJ1-4; v_gene: TRBV15; d_gene: .; CDR3aa: CATSGGRQETNEKLFF; CDR3nt: TGTGCCACCAGCGGGGGACGACAGGAGACTAATGAAAAACTGTTTTTT
j_gene: TRBJ1-5; v_gene: TRBV7-9; d_gene: TRBD1; CDR3aa: CASSLDREPQPQHF; CDR3nt: TGTGCCAGCAGCCTGGACAGGGAACCCCAGCCCCAGCATTTT
j_gene: TRBJ2-7; v_gene: TRBV6-5; d_gene: TRBD2; CDR3aa: CASSSQGIGGEQYF; CDR3nt: TGTGCCAGCAGTTCCCAGGGAATCGGGGGGGAGCAGTACTTC
j_gene: TRBJ1-1; v_gene: TRBV5-6; d_gene: .; CDR3aa: CASSLLLQSNTEAFF; CDR3nt: TGTGCCAGCAGCTTGCTCTTACAGTCGAACACTGAAGCTTTCTTT
j_gene: TRBJ2-7; v_gene: TRBV6-1; d_gene: .; CDR3aa: CASSKTENYEQYF; CDR3nt: TGTGCCAGCTCAAAGACAGAAAACTACGAGCAGTACTTC
j_gene: TRBJ1-1; v_gene: TRBV28; d_gene: .; CDR3aa: CASSLLYTEAFF; CDR3nt: TGTGCCAGCAGTTTATTATACACTGAAGCTTTCTTT
j_gene: TRBJ1-1; v_gene: TRBV7-3; d_gene: .; CDR3aa: CASSLSGGTEAFF; CDR3nt: TGTGCCAGCAGCTTATCAGGAGGAACTGAAGCTTTCTTT
j_gene: TRBJ2-7; v_gene: TRBV6-5; d_gene: TRBD1; CDR3aa: CASRSLRGEQYF; CDR3nt: TGTGCCAGCCGATCTCTCAGGGGGGAGCAGTACTTC
j_gene: TRBJ2-2; v_gene: TRBV4-2; d_gene: TRBD2; CDR3aa: CASSQLGLADTGELFF; CDR3nt: TGTGCCAGCAGCCAACTTGGACTAGCGGACACCGGGGAGCTGTTTTTT
j_gene: TRBJ2-3; v_gene: TRBV29-1; d_gene: TRBD2; CDR3aa: CSVEGLAGVSTDTQYF; CDR3nt: TGCAGCGTTGAAGGACTAGCGGGGGTAAGCACAGATACGCAGTATTTT